This T cell receptor beta chain appears in the sequencing data of a study of molecular identifiers for immune sequencing clone quantification. Whole-study context: In replicates, RNA from roughly 21,000 or 96,000 naive CD8 cells was split five ways, four sequenced. Study-level results: Clones above 20 RNA copies contained over 97% of effector molecules but under 1% of naive ones.

This clonotype occurred a few times. The antigen remains undetermined. In preparing bulk TCR libraries, previously described methods and listed TCR primers were used. Using its own MiXCR run on the PCR reads, TCRdb lists one record per CDR3 protein. The sample includes just under 650,000 distinct CDR3 sequences, 20% of them seen just once. Sequences were obtained from naive CD8+ T cells from blood, with Jurkat cell RNA spiked in. Described subset: FACS-sorted CD8+CD4-CCR7+CD45RA+ naive T cells. The clonotype comes from a human donor in good health. Some libraries in this study had Jurkat cell RNA spiked in.

As DNA, the CDR3 is TGTGCCAGTAGTATAGGGCACTTAGAGACCCAGTACTTC. Protein: CASSIGHLETQYF. The gene calls are TRBV19 and TRBJ2-5; D gene uncertain. Germline V gene lookup returns CDR1 LNHDA and CDR2 SQIVND (reference sequence). With 1 base removed from V and 4 bases from J, the gap between germline ends came to 7 bases. The CDR3 length is 13 residues.